This entry lists 19 T cell receptor beta chains sequenced from one sample in a study of T cells after yellow fever vaccination. TCRdb re-called the 5' RACE reads with MiXCR, one entry per CDR3 protein. The sample consists of some 320,000 distinct CDR3 sequences, roughly 4.3% of them appearing once. Source: PBMCs, taken 5 days after the yellow fever booster vaccination. The receptors here all came from a man aged 18 to 35 who received the YFV17D yellow fever vaccine.

This clonotype showed up just a few times. This CDR3 reads CASSLALPPGELFF. The CDR3 DNA sequence: TGTGCCAGCAGTTTGGCCCTCCCCCCCGGGGAGCTGTTTTTT. The chain is built from TRBV12-3 or TRBV12-4 and TRBJ2-2; no reliable D call. The CDR3 is 14 amino acids. V was clipped by 3 bases and J by 6 bases, with 11 bases between them.

The chain employs TRBV5-5 and TRBJ1-1, with 11 bases lining up with TRBD1. Looked up from germline, CDR1 is SGHKS and CDR2 is YYEKEE (reference sequence). V shed 4 bases, J shed 4 bases, and the junction held 12 bases outside the gene matches. The CDR3 is 17 amino acids. The CDR3 DNA follows: TGTGCCAGCAGCGTGGACAGGGGGCGCGAGATAACCACTGAAGCTTTCTTT. Its protein product is CASSVDRGREITTEAFF.

The chain couples TRBV29-1 to TRBJ1-2; no clear D. The germline CDR1 and CDR2 sequences are SQVTM and ANQGSEA. There are 11 residues in the CDR3. The V gene lost 7 bases and the J gene lost 1 base, with 7 bases spanning the gap. The chain's CDR3 is CSAAHNYGYTF. The CDR3 bases are TGCAGCGCCGCCCATAACTATGGCTACACCTTC.

The genes are TRBV24-1 and TRBJ2-3; no definite D call. The CDR3 consists of 11 residues. The V gene's germline CDR1 is KGHDR and CDR2 SFDVKD. Trimming cost V 7 bases and J 4 bases, with 5 bases left between them. CDR3 amino acids: CATRGPDTQYF. The CDR3 region has the DNA TGTGCCACCAGAGGCCCAGATACGCAGTATTTT.

In this sample, this clonotype turned up a few times. V and J are TRBV12-3 or TRBV12-4 and TRBJ1-4, with 8 nucleotides matching TRBD1. This CDR3 spans 16 amino acids. V was clipped by 7 bases and J by 7 bases; unmatched bases: 14. The CDR3 spells CASTESSRGPSEKLFF. CDR3 DNA sequence: TGTGCCAGCACCGAAAGCAGCAGGGGGCCAAGTGAAAAACTGTTTTTT.

The chain employs TRBV20-1 and TRBJ2-1; 7 bases match TRBD1. The CDR3 has 12 amino acids. Germline V gives CDR1 DFQATT, CDR2 SNEGSKA (reference sequence). J lost 9 bases, V lost 6 bases, and 8 bases had no gene match. The CDR3 loop is CSAAQQGVEQFF. The CDR3 DNA is TGCAGTGCCGCCCAGCAGGGGGTTGAGCAGTTCTTC.

V usage is TRBV5-1 and J usage is TRBJ2-3; TRBD2 is a possible D gene (8 bases). The CDR3 spans 15 residues. Trimming pared 4 bases from V and 5 bases from J, leaving 17 bases between. In germline, CDR1 is SGHRS, CDR2 YFSETQ. As DNA, the CDR3 is TGCGCCAGCAGCCGAGACAGGGCGGGGGGAGATACGCAGTATTTT. This codes for CASSRDRAGGDTQYF.

This clonotype has at least ten counts. This sequence joins TRBV6-1 and TRBJ2-3, with 8 nucleotides matching TRBD1. CDR1 MNHNS and CDR2 SASEGT come from the germline V gene. The CDR3 is 15 amino acids. Germline trimming cut 6 bases from V and 3 bases from J; bases unmatched to any gene: 8. CDR3 residues: CASRWTTGGTDTQYF. The CDR3 DNA reads as TGTGCCAGCAGGTGGACCACAGGGGGGACAGATACGCAGTATTTT.

This sequence joins TRBV5-5 and TRBJ1-6, with a possible D match to TRBD1 (6 bases). Germline CDR1 and CDR2: SGHKS and YYEKEE (reference sequence). Trimming took off 2 bases at V and 3 bases at J, with 15 bases between the two ends. There are 17 residues in the CDR3. The CDR3 DNA is TGTGCCAGCAGCTTTCGGGGTAGGGGGGTCTATAATTCACCCCTCCACTTT. This codes for CASSFRGRGVYNSPLHF.

This clonotype was observed many times. V usage is TRBV5-1 and J usage is TRBJ2-3; D call uncertain. V was trimmed by 3 bases and J by 0 bases, leaving 5 bases between them. The V gene's germline CDR1 is SGHRS and CDR2 YFSETQ. CDR3 length: 13 residues. The DNA of the CDR3 is TGCGCCAGCAGCTCGATTAGCACAGATACGCAGTATTTT. Its protein product is CASSSISTDTQYF.

This chain links TRBV6-2 or TRBV6-3 with TRBJ2-1, with no clear D. The CDR3 sequence is 11 residues long. Germline V gives CDR1 MNHEY, CDR2 SVGEGT. The germline V and J ends were trimmed by 4 bases and 9 bases, with 7 bases remaining between them. CDR3 loop: CASSLGREQFF. The CDR3 bases are TGTGCCAGCAGTTTAGGGCGTGAGCAGTTCTTC.

Worth noting for this clonotype: Being one base from a much bigger clone, this may be a read error. The CDR3 DNA reads as TGTGCCAGCAGCCTTGTCCAGGGGAGTACGCAGTATTTT. This gives the protein CASSLVQGSTQYF. The chain uses TRBV6-6 and TRBJ2-3; a weak D match, TRBD1 (6 bases). The ends were cut back, 6 bases at V and 8 bases at J, with 15 bases in the middle. CDR3 length: 13 amino acids. CDR1 is MNHNY and CDR2 is SVGAGI in the germline V gene (reference sequence).

In this sample, this clonotype turned up many times. J is TRBJ2-5 and V is TRBV12-3 or TRBV12-4; D is perhaps TRBD1 or TRBD2 (7 bases each). Trimming shortened V by 4 bases and J by 4 bases, and 16 bases separated the two germline ends. The CDR3 loop spans 15 amino acids. The CDR3 reads CASSSPDREGETQYF. The CDR3 DNA reads as TGTGCCAGCAGTTCCCCCGACAGGGAGGGAGAGACCCAGTACTTC.

The chain uses TRBV3-1 and TRBJ2-3; a possible D gene is TRBD2 (5 bases). CDR1 and CDR2 from the germline V gene are LGHDT and YNNKEL (reference sequence). V lost 6 bases and J lost 5, with 15 bases in between. The CDR3 extends over 14 amino acids. The CDR3 reads CASSKSSGLDTQYF. CDR3 nucleotide sequence: TGTGCCAGCAGTAAAAGCTCGGGATTAGATACGCAGTATTTT.

The V gene is TRBV4-1, the J gene TRBJ2-3; 12 positions agree with TRBD1. The germline CDR1 and CDR2 sequences are MGHRA and YSYEKL. Trimming cost V 1 base and J 5 bases; bases outside gene matches: 10. The CDR3 loop spans 18 amino acids. In DNA, the CDR3 is TGCGCCAGCAGCCAAGCCAGGATGGGACAGGGGGCGGGAGATACGCAGTATTTT. Protein: CASSQARMGQGAGDTQYF.

This clonotype was seen repeatedly, ten times or more. As DNA, the CDR3 is TGTGCCAGCACTGTCGGGGACAGGTTCGACTATGGCTACACCTTC. This codes for CASTVGDRFDYGYTF. The chain has TRBV5-4 and TRBJ1-2; 8 bases match TRBD1. V dropped 6 bases and J dropped 3; count of bases not matched to a gene: 10. The germline V gene has CDR1 SGHNT and CDR2 YYREEE (reference sequence). This CDR3 is built from 15 residues.

This clonotype appeared a few times. This sequence joins TRBV12-3 or TRBV12-4 and TRBJ1-1, with D perhaps TRBD1 (5 bases). CDR3 length equals 11 residues. Trimming took 8 bases from V and 5 from J, leaving 9 bases between them. The CDR3 is CASGAGTEAFF. The CDR3 nucleotides are TGTGCCAGCGGGGCAGGAACTGAAGCTTTCTTT.

The chain recombines TRBV5-1 with TRBJ2-7; 9 bases fit TRBD1. The length of the CDR3 is 15 residues. Germline V gives CDR1 SGHRS, CDR2 YFSETQ. The trim removed 4 bases at V and 0 bases at J, leaving 5 bases unmatched. CDR3 sequence: CASSPGQGSSYEQYF. The CDR3 DNA sequence: TGCGCCAGCAGCCCCGGACAGGGGAGCTCCTACGAGCAGTACTTC.

This clonotype was seen ten or more times. The rearrangement links TRBV5-1 to TRBJ1-2; D remains ambiguous. Per the germline V gene, CDR1 is SGHRS and CDR2 is YFSETQ. The CDR3 covers 14 residues. V shed 0 bases and J shed 5 bases, with 11 bases lying between them. CDR3 region: CASSLAQEQYGYTF. The CDR3 bases are TGCGCCAGCAGCTTGGCCCAGGAGCAGTATGGCTACACCTTC.